One and the same sample provided the 9 T cell receptor beta chains below, sequenced in a study of shared clonotypes between healthy human individuals. Assay used: immunoSEQ multiplex PCR; TCRdb lists only in-frame clones, some missing. The sample lists 1.4 million or so clones; about 98.5% were seen once. Sequencing was carried out using naive CD4+ T cells sorted from blood. This sample's subset: CD45RA+ positively selected. All receptors come from a young man in good health.

The chain carries TRBV27 and TRBJ1-4; TRBD1 might be the D (5 bases). Germline V gene sequence: CDR1 MNHEY, CDR2 SMNVEV (reference sequence). The CDR3 is made up of 13 amino acids. Trimming took 2 bases from V and 5 from J, leaving 6 bases between them. The CDR3 DNA sequence: TGTGCCAGCAGTTTAGGGGGAAATGAAAAACTGTTTTTT. This encodes CASSLGGNEKLFF.

The CDR3 sequence: CASSFQAAEQYF. CDR3 in DNA: TGTGCCAGCAGCTTTCAGGCGGCCGAGCAGTACTTC. This chain uses TRBV7-9 with TRBJ2-7; D uncertain. Looked up from germline, CDR1 is SEHNR and CDR2 is FQNEAQ (reference sequence). Trimming removed 3 bases at V and 6 bases at J, with 9 bases between. The CDR3 is 12 residues long.

The chain has TRBV10-3 and TRBJ1-5; 8 nucleotides align to TRBD1. The CDR3 loop spans 15 amino acids. Germline lookup yields CDR1 ENHRY and CDR2 SYGVKD. V trimming: 0 bases; J trimming: 3 bases; junction bases outside the gene matches: 1. The CDR3 spells CAISESDRDNQPQHF. DNA for the CDR3: TGTGCCATCAGTGAGTCGGACAGGGACAATCAGCCCCAGCATTTT.

The genes are TRBV28 and TRBJ1-1, with a tentative D call TRBD1 (5 bases). The V gene lost 6 bases and the J gene lost 1 base, with 9 bases spanning the gap. Germline CDR1 MDHEN, CDR2 SYDVKM. This CDR3 is built from 13 residues. CDR3 residues: CASRQTGNTEAFF. CDR3 coding DNA: TGTGCCAGCAGACAAACAGGGAACACTGAAGCTTTCTTT. Full variable domain (missing parts from reference TRBV28 and TRBJ1-1): DVKVTQSSRYLVKRTGEKVFLECVQDMDHENMFWYRQDPGLGLRLIYFSYDVKMKEKGDIPEGYSVSREKKERFSLILESASTNQTSMYLCASRQTGNTEAFFGQGTRLTVV.

The chain couples TRBV5-1 to TRBJ2-1; 7 bases are a match to TRBD2. Trimming at V came to 0 bases and at J to 3 bases, leaving 15 bases not matched to a gene. The CDR3 is 19 residues long. CDR1 and CDR2 (germline): SGHRS, YFSETQ. CDR3 nucleotide sequence: TGCGCCAGCAGCTTGGATTCGCCGGCCTGGACTAGGAACTACAATGAGCAGTTCTTC. It yields the protein CASSLDSPAWTRNYNEQFF.

The V and J genes are TRBV5-1 and TRBJ2-2; 14 nucleotides align to TRBD2. CDR3 length: 17 amino acids. Germline loops: CDR1 SGHRS, CDR2 YFSETQ. After removal of 4 bases from V and 6 bases from J, the junction contained 8 bases not matched to a gene. The CDR3 loop reads CASSRGTSGRFSGELFF. The DNA for the CDR3 is TGCGCCAGCAGCCGGGGGACTAGCGGGAGATTTTCCGGGGAGCTGTTTTTT.

The chain uses TRBV6-1 and TRBJ2-7; D gene ambiguous. V was trimmed by 8 bases and J by 4 bases, leaving 21 bases between them. Germline CDR1 and CDR2: MNHNS and SASEGT. CDR3 length equals 15 residues. CDR3 DNA: TGTGCCAGCTGGAAAAGACCCCAAAGCGATTACGAGCAGTACTTC. Protein: CASWKRPQSDYEQYF.

This sequence joins TRBV7-6 and TRBJ1-1; no clear D gene. CDR1 and CDR2 from the germline V gene are SGHVS and FNYEAQ. The V end was cut by 1 base, the J end by 4 bases, with 10 bases between. The CDR3 sequence is 14 residues long. CDR3 protein: CASSLEELGTEAFF. CDR3 DNA sequence: TGTGCCAGCAGCTTAGAGGAATTGGGCACTGAAGCTTTCTTT. The full variable domain, in which reference TRBV7-6 and TRBJ1-1 provide the parts outside the CDR3, is GAGVSQSPRYKVTKRGQDVALRCDPISGHVSLYWYRQALGQGPEFLTYFNYEAQQDKSGLPNDRFSAERPEGSISTLTIQRTEQRDSAMYRCASSLEELGTEAFFGQGTRLTVV.

CDR3 DNA: TGCGCCAGCAGCACCGGGACTAGCGGGCTCCTGGTAGATACGCAGTATTTT. Translating it yields CASSTGTSGLLVDTQYF. The gene calls are TRBV5-1 and TRBJ2-3; 12 bases fit TRBD2. Germline CDR1 is SGHRS and CDR2 is YFSETQ. The J segment lost 5 bases and the V segment lost 4 bases, leaving 11 bases of the junction unmatched. The CDR3 runs to 17 residues. The full variable domain, with the rest looked up from reference TRBV5-1 and TRBJ2-3, is KAGVTQTPRYLIKTRGQQVTLSCSPISGHRSVSWYQQTPGQGLQFLFEYFSETQRNKGNFPGRFSGRQFSNSRSEMNVSTLELGDSALYLCASSTGTSGLLVDTQYFGPGTRLTVL.